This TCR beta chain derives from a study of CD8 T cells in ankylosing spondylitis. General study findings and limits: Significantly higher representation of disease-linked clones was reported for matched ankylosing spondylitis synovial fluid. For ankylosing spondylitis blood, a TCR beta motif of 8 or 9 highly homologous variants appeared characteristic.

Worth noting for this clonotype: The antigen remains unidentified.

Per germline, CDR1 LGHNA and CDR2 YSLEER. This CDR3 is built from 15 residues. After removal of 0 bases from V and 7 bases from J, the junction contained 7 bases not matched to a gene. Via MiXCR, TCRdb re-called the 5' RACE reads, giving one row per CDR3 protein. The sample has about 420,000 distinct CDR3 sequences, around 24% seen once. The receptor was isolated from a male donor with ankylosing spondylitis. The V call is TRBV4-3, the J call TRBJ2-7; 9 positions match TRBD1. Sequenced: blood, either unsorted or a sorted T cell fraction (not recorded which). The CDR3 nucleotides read TGCGCCAGCAGCCAAGATATGGGGACAGGGATGGAGCAGTACTTC. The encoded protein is CASSQDMGTGMEQYF.